This T cell receptor (beta chain) was identified in a study of T cells in tumors after PD-1 blockade. The CDR3 is made up of 12 amino acids. After removal of 6 bases from V and 5 bases from J, the junction contained 1 base not matched to a gene. The germline V gene has CDR1 MNHEY and CDR2 SVGEGT. TCRdb's copy holds only in-frame clones and misses some; the assay was immunoSEQ multiplex PCR. The repertoire consists of about 35,000 clones, with roughly 78% occurring once and the leading ten covering approximately 38%. The clonotype comes from a human donor with basal cell carcinoma. This sample comprised PBMCs, obtained before anti-PD-1 treatment. The chain is built from TRBV6-2 or TRBV6-3 and TRBJ2-5; 9 bases fit TRBD1. The CDR3 DNA follows: TGTGCCAGCAGCGGACAGGGGGAGACCCAGTACTTC. Translated, it gives CASSGQGETQYF.